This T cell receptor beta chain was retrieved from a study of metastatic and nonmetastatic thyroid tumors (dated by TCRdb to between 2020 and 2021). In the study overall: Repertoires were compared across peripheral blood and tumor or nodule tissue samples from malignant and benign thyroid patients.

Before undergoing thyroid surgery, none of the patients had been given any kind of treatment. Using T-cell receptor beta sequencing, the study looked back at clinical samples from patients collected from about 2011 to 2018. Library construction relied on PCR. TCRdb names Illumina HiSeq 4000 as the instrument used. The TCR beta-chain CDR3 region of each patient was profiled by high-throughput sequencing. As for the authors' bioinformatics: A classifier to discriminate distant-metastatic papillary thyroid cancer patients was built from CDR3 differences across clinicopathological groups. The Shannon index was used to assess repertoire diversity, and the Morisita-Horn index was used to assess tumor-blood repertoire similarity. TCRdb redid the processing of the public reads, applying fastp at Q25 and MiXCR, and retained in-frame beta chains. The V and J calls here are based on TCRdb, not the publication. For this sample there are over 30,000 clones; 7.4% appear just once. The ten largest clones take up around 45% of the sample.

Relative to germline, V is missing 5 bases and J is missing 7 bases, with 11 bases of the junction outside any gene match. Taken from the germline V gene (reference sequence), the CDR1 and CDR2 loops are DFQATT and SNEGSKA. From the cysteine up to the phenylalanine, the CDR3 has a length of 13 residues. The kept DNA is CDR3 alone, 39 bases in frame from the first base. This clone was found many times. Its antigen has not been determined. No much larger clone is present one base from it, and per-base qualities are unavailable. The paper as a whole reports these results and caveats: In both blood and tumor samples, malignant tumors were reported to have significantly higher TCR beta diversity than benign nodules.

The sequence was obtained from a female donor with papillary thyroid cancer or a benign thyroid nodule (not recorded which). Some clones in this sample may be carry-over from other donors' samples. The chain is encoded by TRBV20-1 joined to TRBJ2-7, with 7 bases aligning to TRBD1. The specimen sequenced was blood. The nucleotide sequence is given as TGCAGTGCTCGAACGACAGGGACCTGGGAGCAGTACTTC. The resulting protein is CSARTTGTWEQYF.